This T cell receptor beta chain was observed in a study of spatial heterogeneity in lung cancer. Study conclusions and caveats: Tracking of tumor mutation counts was seen in expanded intratumoral alpha and beta TCR counts.

This clonotype was seen ten or more times. Its antigen is as yet unknown. The time point here: sample taken at primary tumor resection. One entry per CDR3 protein results from TCRdb running MiXCR on the 5' RACE reads. This sample carries 7,000 to 10,000 distinct CDR3 sequences, 2.5% to 3.5% of them seen once, and the ten largest clones take roughly an eighth. The V gene's germline CDR1 is LGHNA and CDR2 YNFKEQ. The CDR3 totals 12 residues. Trimming shortened V by 11 bases and J by 4 bases, and 13 bases separated the two germline ends. The TCR sequence derives from a male donor with early-stage non-small cell lung cancer. This sample comprised lung tumor tissue, obtained at surgery. The chain uses TRBV4-2 and TRBJ2-3, with TRBD2 as a possible D gene (7 bases). This CDR3 is CAAEGGPDTQYF. CDR3 coding DNA: TGTGCCGCGGAGGGGGGGCCAGATACGCAGTATTTT.